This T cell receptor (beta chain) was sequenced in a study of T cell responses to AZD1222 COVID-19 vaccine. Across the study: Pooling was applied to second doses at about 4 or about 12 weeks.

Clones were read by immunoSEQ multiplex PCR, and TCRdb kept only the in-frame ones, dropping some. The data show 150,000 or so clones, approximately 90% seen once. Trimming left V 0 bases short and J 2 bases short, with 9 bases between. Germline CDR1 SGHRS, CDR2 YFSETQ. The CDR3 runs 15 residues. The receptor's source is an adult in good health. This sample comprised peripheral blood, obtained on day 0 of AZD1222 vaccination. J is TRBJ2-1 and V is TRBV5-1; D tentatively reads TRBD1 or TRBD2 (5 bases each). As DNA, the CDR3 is TGCGCCAGCAGCTTGGGAGGGGAAGCCTACAATGAGCAGTTCTTC. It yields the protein CASSLGGEAYNEQFF.